This TCR beta chain was recorded in a study of identical twins. Findings and caveats of the study: Fewer insertions characterized abundant cord blood beta clonotypes, whereas memory repertoires showed none. Models underestimated out-of-frame TCR alpha sharing in monozygotic twins.

TCRdb re-analysed the 5' RACE reads in MiXCR, keeping a single row per CDR3 protein. The sample has roughly 500,000 distinct CDR3 sequences, about 20% seen once. Remarks on this clonotype: The antigen remains undetermined.

Germline V gives CDR1 MDHEN, CDR2 SYDVKM. This CDR3 comprises 15 residues. Losses at the gene ends were 1 base for V and 5 bases for J; bases not matched to a gene: 6. Another study also made use of these data, one on T cells expressing NK-cell markers. That paper states: A range of about 1.0-7.0% of CD8+ T cells consisted of dominant NKG2C+ clonotypes in more than five donors.

Sequenced material: CD4+ T cells sorted from blood. The chain combines TRBV28 with TRBJ2-5; 8 bases line up with TRBD2. This TCR came from a woman aged 18-35 years in good health. Here the CDR3 reads CASSLYGGRMETQYF. The CDR3 DNA is TGTGCCAGCAGTTTATATGGCGGGAGGATGGAGACCCAGTACTTC.